Reported below is one T cell receptor (beta chain). This sample stems from a study of primary melanoma T cells and metastatic recurrence. The assay was immunoSEQ multiplex PCR, and TCRdb's table has in-frame clones only and misses some. Among about 110 clones listed, around 76% were seen once. Between the trimmed V and J ends, which lost 5 bases and 4 bases, there was a span of 17 bases. Germline-derived CDR1 and CDR2 are MGHDK and SYGVNS. The CDR3 runs 16 residues. This receptor was taken from a human donor with melanoma. The sample taken for sequencing was melanoma tumor tissue. This sequence joins TRBV25-1 and TRBJ2-2, with D possibly TRBD2 on 6 matching bases. CDR3 loop: CASSKGGMGGTGELFF. CDR3 nucleotide sequence: TGTGCCAGCAGTAAAGGAGGGATGGGCGGCACCGGGGAGCTGTTTTTT.